The rows below give T cell receptor beta chains drawn from one sample of a study of blood T cell repertoires in COVID-19. Repertoires were generated with immunoSEQ multiplex PCR, while TCRdb's copy carries only in-frame clones and drops some. The repertoire holds under 250,000 clones, 89% seen once, with 6.5% in the top ten. Sequenced material: peripheral blood. All receptors come from a man aged 55 to 69 who had recovered from COVID-19. The CDR3 runs from the conserved cysteine through the conserved F or W. The order of the fields is CDR3 length, V gene, clone size, D gene, J gene, CDR3 DNA, CDR3 protein. The D gene is left open where the match is weak. A clone size is listed for some rows: how often the clone was seen (once, few, many), or a class if it is expanded.

16	TRBV7-2	once	.	TRBJ2-3	TGTGCCAGCAGCTCCCGGGGAGGCAGGGTGACAGATACGCAGTATTTT	CASSSRGGRVTDTQYF
15	TRBV7-2	.	TRBD1	TRBJ1-1	TGTGCCAGCAGCTTGGGGACAGGGGGAGGAACTGAAGCTTTCTTT	CASSLGTGGGTEAFF
15	TRBV5-1	.	TRBD2	TRBJ2-7	TGCGCCAGCAGCAGCGGGGACTCCTACGGCAACGAGCAGTACTTC	CASSSGDSYGNEQYF
15	TRBV4-3	.	.	TRBJ2-1	TGCGCCAGCAGCCAAGACCCGACGCGGTACAATGAGCAGTTCTTC	CASSQDPTRYNEQFF
14	TRBV5-1	.	TRBD1	TRBJ1-2	TGCGCCAGCAGCTGGGGGACAGGGAACTATGGCTACACCTTC	CASSWGTGNYGYTF
16	TRBV5-4	.	TRBD2	TRBJ2-2	TGTGCCAGCAGCTTTAGCGGGGGGAAGAACACCGGGGAGCTGTTTTTT	CASSFSGGKNTGELFF
13	TRBV12-3/TRBV12-4	.	.	TRBJ1-1	TGTGCCAGCAGCCGAGGACAGCGCACTGAAGCTTTCTTT	CASSRGQRTEAFF
14	TRBV5-1	.	.	TRBJ1-4	TGCGCCAGCAGCCTGGTGGCAGGGGAAGAAAAACTGTTTTTT	CASSLVAGEEKLFF
17	TRBV18	.	.	TRBJ1-1	TGTGCCAGCTCACCCGCGGCAGGGATACCGTCTGGCACTGAAGCTTTCTTT	CASSPAAGIPSGTEAFF
15	TRBV19	.	.	TRBJ2-6	TGTGCCAGTAGTCTAGACAGCTCTGGGGCCAACGTCCTGACTTTC	CASSLDSSGANVLTF
15	TRBV7-9	once	TRBD1	TRBJ2-3	TGTGCCAGCAGCTCGGGACAGGGGATAGGTGATACGCAGTATTTT	CASSSGQGIGDTQYF
14	TRBV7-9	.	TRBD1	TRBJ1-4	TGTGCCAGCAGCTTACAGGGGGCATATGAAAAACTGTTTTTT	CASSLQGAYEKLFF
17	TRBV28	.	.	TRBJ1-1	TGTGCCAGCAGTGTTGGGGGGATAATGACGGGGAACACTGAAGCTTTCTTT	CASSVGGIMTGNTEAFF
15	TRBV20-1	.	.	TRBJ1-5	TGCAGTGCTAGTATGAGGGGTCAGGGGTCTCAGCCCCAGCATTTT	CSASMRGQGSQPQHF
15	TRBV6-1	.	.	TRBJ2-3	TGTGCCAGCAGTGACCTCTCAGGGGTCACAGATACGCAGTATTTT	CASSDLSGVTDTQYF
14	TRBV6-6	.	.	TRBJ1-2	TGTGCCAGCAGGAACGACTTTTGGCCCTATGGCTACACCTTC	CASRNDFWPYGYTF
14	TRBV5-1	.	.	TRBJ2-3	TGCGCCAGCAGCCCAAGGACAGTCACAGATACGCAGTATTTT	CASSPRTVTDTQYF
15	TRBV29-1	once	.	TRBJ1-3	TGCAGCGTTGGGCTGGTCGGGAGGTCTGGAAACACCATATATTTT	CSVGLVGRSGNTIYF
14	TRBV3-1/TRBV3-2	once	.	TRBJ1-5	TGTGCCAGCAGCCGTGGACAGACTAATCAGCCCCAGCATTTT	CASSRGQTNQPQHF
14	TRBV5-4	.	.	TRBJ1-2	TGTGCCAGCAGCTTGTGGGGGCTAGGCTATGGCTACACCTTC	CASSLWGLGYGYTF
15	TRBV6-2/TRBV6-3	.	TRBD2	TRBJ2-7	TGTGCCAGCAGTCCCCCGGGGGGGTACTCCTACGAGCAGTACTTC	CASSPPGGYSYEQYF
14	TRBV6-2/TRBV6-3	.	.	TRBJ2-1	TGTGCCAGCAGTTCCCGGACGGGGTTCGATGAGCAGTTCTTC	CASSSRTGFDEQFF
15	TRBV7-9	few	TRBD1	TRBJ1-1	TGTGCCAGCAGCCCGACAGGGGGGATGAACACTGAAGCTTTCTTT	CASSPTGGMNTEAFF
16	TRBV18	.	.	TRBJ1-2	TGTGCCAGCTCACCACCGTCACTAGGAAACGGCTATGGCTACACCTTC	CASSPPSLGNGYGYTF
12	TRBV7-9	once	TRBD1	TRBJ1-2	TGTGCCAGCAGCTCCAGTGGACAGGGGGGATCGTTC	CASSSSGQGGSF
13	TRBV18	.	.	TRBJ2-1	TGTGCCAGCTCACTGTACAGCTACAATGAGCAGTTCTTC	CASSLYSYNEQFF
15	TRBV19	.	.	TRBJ1-6	TGTGCCAGTTCGTCTCCGGGACTGAATAATTCACCCCTCCACTTT	CASSSPGLNNSPLHF
15	TRBV28	.	TRBD2	TRBJ2-2	TGTGCCAGCAGTAGGACTAGCGTGAACACCGGGGAGCTGTTTTTT	CASSRTSVNTGELFF
15	TRBV2	.	TRBD2	TRBJ2-7	TGTGCCAGCACCCAAGGCGGCGGGAGCTCCTACGAGCAGTACTTC	CASTQGGGSSYEQYF
16	TRBV28	.	TRBD2	TRBJ2-5	TGTGCCAGCAGTCCTTCGGGACTAGCGGGAGGGGGCACCCAGTACTTC	CASSPSGLAGGGTQYF
15	TRBV6-5	.	TRBD1	TRBJ1-5	TGTGCCAGCAGTCTCCCGGGACAGAGCAATCAGCCCCAGCATTTT	CASSLPGQSNQPQHF
16	TRBV5-5	.	TRBD1	TRBJ2-7	TGTGCCAGTGGACAGGGGTCTACGAATCGAGCCTACGAGCAGTACTTC	CASGQGSTNRAYEQYF
16	TRBV7-3	.	TRBD2	TRBJ2-1	TGTGCCAGCAGCTCCGGACTAGCGGGAGTAATGGGTGAGCAGTTCTTC	CASSSGLAGVMGEQFF
15	TRBV5-1	.	TRBD1	TRBJ2-7	TGCGCCAGCAGCTTGGGGGGGACAGGGAGCCACGAGCAGTACTTC	CASSLGGTGSHEQYF
17	TRBV24-1	.	.	TRBJ2-7	TGTGCCACCCTCCCCCGGCGGAGTGACCGCGAATCCTACGAGCAGTACTTC	CATLPRRSDRESYEQYF
15	TRBV27	.	.	TRBJ2-7	TGTGCCAGCAGCGTAGGCGGGGCTAGCTCCTACGAGCAGTACTTC	CASSVGGASSYEQYF
14	TRBV15	.	.	TRBJ1-5	TGTGCCACCAGCAGGGGAGGGGAGAAGCAGCCCCAGCATTTT	CATSRGGEKQPQHF
14	TRBV19	.	TRBD2	TRBJ2-3	TGTGCCATAAGCCAGCGGGGGATCCCAGATACGCAGTATTTT	CAISQRGIPDTQYF
12	TRBV5-4	.	.	TRBJ2-5	TGTGCCAGCAAGGGTCTAGCCGAGACCCAGTACTTC	CASKGLAETQYF
17	TRBV24-1	.	TRBD1	TRBJ2-3	TGTGCCACCAGTGAACCCGGACAGGGGATTTTTGTGAATACGCAGTATTTT	CATSEPGQGIFVNTQYF
15	TRBV27	.	TRBD1	TRBJ1-1	TGTGCCAGCAGTCGTCGACAGGGGTCGTACACTGAAGCTTTCTTT	CASSRRQGSYTEAFF
17	TRBV3-1/TRBV3-2	.	TRBD2	TRBJ2-3	TGTGCCAGCAGCCAACCCCGACTAGCGGGAGGCGGCGATACGCAGTATTTT	CASSQPRLAGGGDTQYF
13	TRBV6-4	.	.	TRBJ1-1	TGTGCCAGCAGCCGGGGGGTGAACACTGAAGCTTTCTTT	CASSRGVNTEAFF
13	TRBV30	.	.	TRBJ2-7	TGTGCCTGGAGTAAGTCAGGGTCGGACGAGCAGTACTTC	CAWSKSGSDEQYF
16	TRBV18	.	TRBD2	TRBJ2-2	TGTGCCAGCTCACATTGGGACTACCTACGGTCCGGGGAGCTGTTTTTT	CASSHWDYLRSGELFF
13	TRBV29-1	.	.	TRBJ1-2	TGCAGCGTTGAACCGACAAGATTCTATGGCTACACCTTC	CSVEPTRFYGYTF
18	TRBV2	.	TRBD1	TRBJ1-5	TGTGCCAGCAGTGTATGGAGGACAGGGGAGGTTGGCAATCAGCCCCAGCATTTT	CASSVWRTGEVGNQPQHF
15	TRBV18	.	TRBD2	TRBJ2-1	TGTGCCAGCTCACCCTTGGGTAGCGGGGCTAATGAGCAGTTCTTC	CASSPLGSGANEQFF